One and the same sample provided the 3 T cell receptor beta chains below, sequenced in a study. TCRdb reprocessed the 5' RACE reads via MiXCR and lists one record per CDR3 protein. The sample lists some 44,000 distinct CDR3 sequences, under 25% occurring once. Treg sorting used a CD4+CD25+CD127-/low gate. The sequenced sample consisted of Tregs sorted from blood. Every receptor here comes from a female donor with breast cancer.

As to this clonotype: An end of the junction differs from the germline gene, which may be a read error. The chain employs TRBV4-1 and TRBJ2-7, with TRBD2 as a possible D gene (5 bases). This CDR3 is 14 amino acids long. Germline V gene lookup returns CDR1 MGHRA and CDR2 YSYEKL. CDR3 DNA: TGCACCAGCAGCCAAGCCTCCGGGGAATACGAGCAGTACTTC. This codes for CTSSQASGEYEQYF.

V is TRBV20-1 and J is TRBJ2-5; 10 nucleotides match TRBD1. Trimming took 1 base from V and 9 from J; bases not matched to a gene: 14. The CDR3 has 16 residues. Germline V gives CDR1 DFQATT, CDR2 SNEGSKA (reference sequence). The CDR3: CSARVPSTGGEGPQYF. The CDR3 region has the DNA TGCAGTGCTAGAGTGCCTTCGACAGGGGGCGAAGGGCCCCAGTACTTC.

The chain uses TRBV5-1 and TRBJ1-1, with TRBD1 matching 7 bases. CDR3 length equals 17 residues. Germline V gives CDR1 SGHRS, CDR2 YFSETQ. J was trimmed by 2 bases and V by 2 bases; bases with no gene match: 12. CDR3 sequence reads: CASSLKDRVGINTEAFF. The CDR3 DNA reads TGCGCCAGCAGCTTAAAAGACAGGGTTGGTATAAACACTGAAGCTTTCTTT.